Sequencing of this TCR beta chain was carried out in a study of T cells in Graves' hyperthyroidism and ophthalmopathy. This clonotype was detected once. Amplification of TCR beta CDR3 regions used RNA as the template. Initially, a first-round RT-PCR of the TCR CDR3 employed the HTBI primer set. One entry per CDR3 protein, called by TCRdb with MiXCR from the multiplex PCR reads. The table includes some 380,000 distinct CDR3 sequences, approximately 15% detected once. Cells are PBMCs isolated from around 9.4 ml of fresh blood. This CDR3 is 13 amino acids long. Germline lookup yields CDR1 LNHNV and CDR2 YYDKDF (reference sequence). Deletions cut 1 base from V and 1 base from J, with 2 bases between.

Specimen: blood. This chain connects TRBV15 to TRBJ1-5; D gene uncertain. The receptor was derived from a man between 25 and 39 years old with Graves' hyperthyroidism that later progressed to Graves' ophthalmopathy. Here the CDR3 reads CATSRGSNQPQHF. The CDR3 DNA sequence: TGTGCCACCAGCAGAGGAAGCAATCAGCCCCAGCATTTT.